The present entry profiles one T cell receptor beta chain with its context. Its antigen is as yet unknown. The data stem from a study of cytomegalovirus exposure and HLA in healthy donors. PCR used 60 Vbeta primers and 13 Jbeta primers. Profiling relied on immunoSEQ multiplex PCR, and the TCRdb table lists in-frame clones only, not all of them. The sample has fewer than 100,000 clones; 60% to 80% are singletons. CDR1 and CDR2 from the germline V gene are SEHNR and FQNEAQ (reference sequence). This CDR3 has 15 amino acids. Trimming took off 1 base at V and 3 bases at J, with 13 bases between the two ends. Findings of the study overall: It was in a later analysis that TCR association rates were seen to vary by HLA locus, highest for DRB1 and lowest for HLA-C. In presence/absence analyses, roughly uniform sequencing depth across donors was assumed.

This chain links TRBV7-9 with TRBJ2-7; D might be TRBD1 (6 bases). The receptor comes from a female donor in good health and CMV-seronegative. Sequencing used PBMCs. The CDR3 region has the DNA TGTGCCAGCAGCTTAGGGTACAGGGCGCGCTACGAGCAGTACTTC. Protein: CASSLGYRARYEQYF. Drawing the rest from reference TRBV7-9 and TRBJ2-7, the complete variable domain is DTGVSQNPRHKITKRGQNVTFRCDPISEHNRLYWYRQTLGQGPEFLTYFQNEAQLEKSRLLSDRFSAERPKGSFSTLEIQRTEQGDSAMYLCASSLGYRARYEQYFGPGTRLTVT.